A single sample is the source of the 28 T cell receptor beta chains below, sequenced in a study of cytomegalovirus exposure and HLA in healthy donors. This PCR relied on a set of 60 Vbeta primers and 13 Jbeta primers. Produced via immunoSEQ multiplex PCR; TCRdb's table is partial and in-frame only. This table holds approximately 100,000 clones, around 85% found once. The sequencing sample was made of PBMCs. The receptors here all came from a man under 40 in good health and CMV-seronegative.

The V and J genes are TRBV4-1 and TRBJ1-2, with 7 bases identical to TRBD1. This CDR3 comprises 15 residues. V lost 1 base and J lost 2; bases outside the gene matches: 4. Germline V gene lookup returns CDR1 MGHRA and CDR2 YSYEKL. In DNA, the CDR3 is TGCGCCAGCAGCCAAGTTAGGGGGCGCAACTATGGCTACACCTTC. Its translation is CASSQVRGRNYGYTF.

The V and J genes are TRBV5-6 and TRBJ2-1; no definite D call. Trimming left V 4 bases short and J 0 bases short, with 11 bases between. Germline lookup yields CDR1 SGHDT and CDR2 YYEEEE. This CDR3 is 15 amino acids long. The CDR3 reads CASSGDSSSYNEQFF. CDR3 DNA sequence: TGTGCCAGCAGCGGAGACTCAAGCTCCTACAATGAGCAGTTCTTC.

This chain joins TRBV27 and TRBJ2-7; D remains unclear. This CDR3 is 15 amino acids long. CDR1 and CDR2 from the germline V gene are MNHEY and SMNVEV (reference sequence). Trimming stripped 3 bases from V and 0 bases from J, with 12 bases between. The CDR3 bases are TGTGCCAGCAGTTTGGGCAGGCTCACCTCCTACGAGCAGTACTTC. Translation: CASSLGRLTSYEQYF.

The CDR3 DNA is TGCAGCAGACGACTAGAACAGCCCCAGCATTTT. Its translation: CSRRLEQPQHF. The V and J genes are TRBV20-1 and TRBJ1-5; D not certain. Germline CDR1 reads DFQATT; CDR2 reads SNEGSKA (reference sequence). The length of the CDR3 is 11 residues.

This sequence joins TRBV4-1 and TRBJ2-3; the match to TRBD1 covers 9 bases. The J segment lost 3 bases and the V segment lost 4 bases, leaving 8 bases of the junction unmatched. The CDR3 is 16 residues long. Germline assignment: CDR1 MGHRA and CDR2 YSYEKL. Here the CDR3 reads CASSRPGQGMTDTQYF. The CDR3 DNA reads TGCGCCAGCAGCCGACCGGGACAGGGAATGACAGATACGCAGTATTTT.

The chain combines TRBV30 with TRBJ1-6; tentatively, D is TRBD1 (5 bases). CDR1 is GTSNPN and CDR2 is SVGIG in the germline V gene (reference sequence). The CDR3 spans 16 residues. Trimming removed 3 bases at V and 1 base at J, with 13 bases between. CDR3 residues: CAWRRDGRSYNSPLHF. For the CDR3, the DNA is TGTGCCTGGAGGCGGGACGGGAGGTCCTATAATTCACCCCTCCACTTT.

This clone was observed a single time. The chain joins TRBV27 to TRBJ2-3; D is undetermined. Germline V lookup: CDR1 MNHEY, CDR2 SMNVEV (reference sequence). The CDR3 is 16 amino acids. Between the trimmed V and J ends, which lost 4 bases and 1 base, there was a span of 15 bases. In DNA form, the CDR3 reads TGTGCCAGCAGTTACATAGCTTTTGGAGGCACAGATACGCAGTATTTT. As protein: CASSYIAFGGTDTQYF.

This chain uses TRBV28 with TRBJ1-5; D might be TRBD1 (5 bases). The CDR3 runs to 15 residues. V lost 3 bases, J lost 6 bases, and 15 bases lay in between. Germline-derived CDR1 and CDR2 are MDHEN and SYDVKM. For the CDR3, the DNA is TGTGCCAGCAGTTTGCCGGCAGGGAGGGGTCAGCCCCAGCATTTT. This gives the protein CASSLPAGRGQPQHF.

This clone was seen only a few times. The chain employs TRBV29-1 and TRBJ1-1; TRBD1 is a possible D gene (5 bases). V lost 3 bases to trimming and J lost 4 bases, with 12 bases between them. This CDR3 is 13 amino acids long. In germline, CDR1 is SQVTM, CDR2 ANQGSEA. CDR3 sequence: CSVEDQGSTEAFF. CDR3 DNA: TGCAGCGTTGAGGACCAGGGAAGCACTGAAGCTTTCTTT.

CDR3: CASSIAWREVADTQYF. CDR3 sequence (DNA): TGTGCCAGTAGTATTGCGTGGCGGGAGGTGGCAGATACGCAGTATTTT. The chain couples TRBV19 to TRBJ2-3; TRBD2 agrees at 8 bases. The CDR3 is 16 amino acids. V lost 3 bases to trimming and J lost 4 bases; unmatched junction nucleotides: 9. Germline-derived CDR1 and CDR2 are LNHDA and SQIVND (reference sequence). Full variable domain (remainder filled in from reference TRBV19 and TRBJ2-3): DGGITQSPKYLFRKEGQNVTLSCEQNLNHDAMYWYRQDPGQGLRLIYYSQIVNDFQKGDIAEGYSVSREKKESFPLTVTSAQKNPTAFYLCASSIAWREVADTQYFGPGTRLTVL.

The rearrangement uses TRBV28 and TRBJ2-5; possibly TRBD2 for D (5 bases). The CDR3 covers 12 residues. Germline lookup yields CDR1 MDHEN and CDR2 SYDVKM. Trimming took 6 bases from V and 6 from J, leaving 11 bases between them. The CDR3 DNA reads TGTGCCAGCAGCGAATTCGGGAAGACCCAGTACTTC. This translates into CASSEFGKTQYF. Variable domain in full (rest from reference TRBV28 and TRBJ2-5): DVKVTQSSRYLVKRTGEKVFLECVQDMDHENMFWYRQDPGLGLRLIYFSYDVKMKEKGDIPEGYSVSREKKERFSLILESASTNQTSMYLCASSEFGKTQYFGPGTRLLVL.

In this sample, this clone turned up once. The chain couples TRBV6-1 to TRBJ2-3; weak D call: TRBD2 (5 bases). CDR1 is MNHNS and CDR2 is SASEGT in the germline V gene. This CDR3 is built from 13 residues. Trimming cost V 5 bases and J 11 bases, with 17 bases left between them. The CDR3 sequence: CASSPEAAYQQYF. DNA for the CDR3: TGTGCCAGCAGTCCCGAAGCGGCATACCAGCAGTATTTT.

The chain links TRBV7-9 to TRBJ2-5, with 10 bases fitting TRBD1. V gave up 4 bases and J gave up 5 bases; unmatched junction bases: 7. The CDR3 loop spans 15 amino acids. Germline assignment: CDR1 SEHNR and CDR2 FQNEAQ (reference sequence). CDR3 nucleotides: TGTGCCAGCAGCTCTGTGGGACAGGGGTGGGAGACCCAGTACTTC. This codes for CASSSVGQGWETQYF.

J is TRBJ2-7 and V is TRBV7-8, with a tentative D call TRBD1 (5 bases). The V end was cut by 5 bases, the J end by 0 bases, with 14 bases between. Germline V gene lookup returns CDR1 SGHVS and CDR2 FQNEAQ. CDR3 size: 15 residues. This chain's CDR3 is CASSISVQGSYEQYF. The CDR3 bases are TGTGCCAGCAGCATATCGGTGCAGGGCTCCTACGAGCAGTACTTC.

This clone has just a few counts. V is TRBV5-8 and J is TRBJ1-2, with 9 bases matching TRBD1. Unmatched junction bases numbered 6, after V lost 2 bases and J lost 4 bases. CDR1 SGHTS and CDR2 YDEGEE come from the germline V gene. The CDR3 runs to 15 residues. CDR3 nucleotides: TGTGCCAGCAGCTTAGTCGGGACAGGGACCTATGGCTACACCTTC. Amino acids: CASSLVGTGTYGYTF.

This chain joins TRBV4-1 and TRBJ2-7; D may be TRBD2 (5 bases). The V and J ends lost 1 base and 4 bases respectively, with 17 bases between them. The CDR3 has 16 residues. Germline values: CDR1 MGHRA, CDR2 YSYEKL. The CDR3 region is CASSQALEDGGYEQYF. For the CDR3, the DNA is TGCGCCAGCAGCCAAGCCCTGGAGGACGGAGGATACGAGCAGTACTTC.

For the CDR3, the DNA is TGTGCCAGCAGTTCCCCCGGACAGGGGAACACTGAAGCTTTCTTT. It is translated as CASSSPGQGNTEAFF. V usage is TRBV6-6 and J usage is TRBJ1-1, with TRBD1 identical over 8 bases. J was trimmed by 1 base and V by 4 bases; bases with no gene match: 5. This CDR3 spans 15 amino acids. CDR1 and CDR2 from the germline V gene are MNHNY and SVGAGI (reference sequence).

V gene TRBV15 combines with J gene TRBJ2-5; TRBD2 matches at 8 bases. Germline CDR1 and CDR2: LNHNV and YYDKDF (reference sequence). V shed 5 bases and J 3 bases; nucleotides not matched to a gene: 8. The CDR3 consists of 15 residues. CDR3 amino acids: CATSPDGGEKETQYF. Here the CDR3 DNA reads TGTGCCACCAGCCCGGACGGGGGGGAAAAAGAGACCCAGTACTTC. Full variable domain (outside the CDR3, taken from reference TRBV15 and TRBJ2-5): DAMVIQNPRYQVTQFGKPVTLSCSQTLNHNVMYWYQQKSSQAPKLLFHYYDKDFNNEADTPDNFQSRRPNTSFCFLDIRSPGLGDTAMYLCATSPDGGEKETQYFGPGTRLLVL.

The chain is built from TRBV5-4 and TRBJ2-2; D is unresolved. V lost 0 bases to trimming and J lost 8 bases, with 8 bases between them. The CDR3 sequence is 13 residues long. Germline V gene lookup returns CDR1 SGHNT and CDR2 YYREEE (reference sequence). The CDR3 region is CASSLDREGELFF. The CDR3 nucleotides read TGTGCCAGCAGCTTGGACCGTGAGGGGGAGCTGTTTTTT. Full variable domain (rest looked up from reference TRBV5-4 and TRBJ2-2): ETGVTQSPTHLIKTRGQQVTLRCSSQSGHNTVSWYQQALGQGPQFIFQYYREEENGRGNFPPRFSGLQFPNYSSELNVNALELDDSALYLCASSLDREGELFFGEGSRLTVL.

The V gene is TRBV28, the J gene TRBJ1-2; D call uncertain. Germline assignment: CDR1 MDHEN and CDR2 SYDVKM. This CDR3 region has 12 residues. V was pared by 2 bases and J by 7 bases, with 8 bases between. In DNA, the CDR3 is TGTGCCAGCAGTTTACAGGAAGGTGGCTACACCTTC. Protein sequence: CASSLQEGGYTF.

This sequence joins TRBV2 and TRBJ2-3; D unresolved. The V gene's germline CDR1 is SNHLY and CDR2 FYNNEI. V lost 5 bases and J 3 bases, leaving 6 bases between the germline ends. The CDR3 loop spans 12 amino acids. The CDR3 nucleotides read TGTGCCAGCAGTCCCTATACAGATACGCAGTATTTT. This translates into CASSPYTDTQYF.

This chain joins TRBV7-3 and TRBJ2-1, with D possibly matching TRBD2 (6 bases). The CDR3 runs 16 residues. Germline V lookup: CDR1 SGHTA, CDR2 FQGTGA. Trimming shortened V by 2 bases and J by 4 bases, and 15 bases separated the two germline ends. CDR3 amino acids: CASSLFPSVRYNEQFF. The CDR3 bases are TGTGCCAGCAGCTTATTTCCTAGCGTGCGGTACAATGAGCAGTTCTTC.

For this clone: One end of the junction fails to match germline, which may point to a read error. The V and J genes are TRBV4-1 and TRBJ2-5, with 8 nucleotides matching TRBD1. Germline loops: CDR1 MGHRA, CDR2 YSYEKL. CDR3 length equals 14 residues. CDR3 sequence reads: CASSQEDREEAQYF. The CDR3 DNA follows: TGCGCCAGCAGCCAGGAGGACAGGGAAGAGGCCCAGTACTTC.

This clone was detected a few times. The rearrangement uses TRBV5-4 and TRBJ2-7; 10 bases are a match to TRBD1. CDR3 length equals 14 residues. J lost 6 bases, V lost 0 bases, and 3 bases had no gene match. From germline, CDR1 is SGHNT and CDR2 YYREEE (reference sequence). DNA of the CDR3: TGTGCCAGCAGCTTGGTCGGGACAGGGGTCGAGCAGTACTTC. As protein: CASSLVGTGVEQYF.

CDR3 in DNA: TGTGCCAGCAGGGGACGGGGGGAGACCCAGTACTTC. Translation: CASRGRGETQYF. The rearrangement joins TRBV27 to TRBJ2-5; perhaps TRBD2 as D (6 bases). V lost 6 bases and J lost 5, with 10 bases in between. Germline CDR1 and CDR2: MNHEY and SMNVEV (reference sequence). This CDR3 is built from 12 residues.

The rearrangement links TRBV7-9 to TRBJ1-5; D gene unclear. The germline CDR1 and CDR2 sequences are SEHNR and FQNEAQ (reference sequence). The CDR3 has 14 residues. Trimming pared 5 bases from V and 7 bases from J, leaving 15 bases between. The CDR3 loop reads CASSPSVSGQPQHF. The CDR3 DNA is TGTGCCAGCAGCCCGAGCGTGAGTGGGCAGCCCCAGCATTTT.

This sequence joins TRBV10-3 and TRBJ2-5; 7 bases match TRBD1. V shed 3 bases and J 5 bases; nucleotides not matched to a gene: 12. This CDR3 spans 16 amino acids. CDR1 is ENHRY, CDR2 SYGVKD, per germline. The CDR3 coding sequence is TGTGCCATCAGTGACCGAAAGACAGGGCTATTGGAGACCCAGTACTTC. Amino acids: CAISDRKTGLLETQYF.

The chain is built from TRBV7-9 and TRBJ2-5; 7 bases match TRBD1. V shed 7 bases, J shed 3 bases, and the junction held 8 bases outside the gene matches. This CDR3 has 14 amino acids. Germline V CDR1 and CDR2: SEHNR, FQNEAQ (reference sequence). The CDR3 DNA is TGTGCCAGCACTCTACAGGGGACGAAAGAGACCCAGTACTTC. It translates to CASTLQGTKETQYF. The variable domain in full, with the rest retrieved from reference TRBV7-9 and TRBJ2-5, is DTGVSQNPRHKITKRGQNVTFRCDPISEHNRLYWYRQTLGQGPEFLTYFQNEAQLEKSRLLSDRFSAERPKGSFSTLEIQRTEQGDSAMYLCASTLQGTKETQYFGPGTRLLVL.